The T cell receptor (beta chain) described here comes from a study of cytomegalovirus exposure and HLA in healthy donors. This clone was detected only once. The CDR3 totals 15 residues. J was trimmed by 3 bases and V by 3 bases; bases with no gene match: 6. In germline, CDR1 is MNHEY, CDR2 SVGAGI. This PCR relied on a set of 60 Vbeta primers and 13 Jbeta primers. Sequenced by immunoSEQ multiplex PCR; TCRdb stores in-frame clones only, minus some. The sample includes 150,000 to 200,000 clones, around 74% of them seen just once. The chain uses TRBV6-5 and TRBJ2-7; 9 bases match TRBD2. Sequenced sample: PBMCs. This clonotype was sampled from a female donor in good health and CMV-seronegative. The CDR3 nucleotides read TGTGCCAGCAGTTATATGACTAGCGGAGGCTACGAGCAGTACTTC. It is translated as CASSYMTSGGYEQYF.